This T cell receptor beta chain emerged from a study of cytomegalovirus exposure and HLA in healthy donors. Study details: Drawn from HLA-typed donors, 80 million to 95 million unique TCRs were held in an early data release.

With regard to this clone: Its antigen is currently unknown.

The PCR used 60 Vbeta and 13 Jbeta primers. Measured with immunoSEQ multiplex PCR; TCRdb has only the in-frame clones, and not every one. This repertoire shows around 140,000 clones, roughly four fifths found once; its top ten account for roughly 7.5%. This CDR3 is 17 amino acids long. The V gene end was trimmed by 1 base and the J gene end by 0 bases; junction bases not matched to a gene: 4. The V gene's germline CDR1 is PRHDT and CDR2 FYEKMQ (reference sequence). Study-level findings and limits: TCR beta chains numbering some 150 were designated cytomegalovirus-associated. It was confirmed in vitro that a few of the CMV-associated chains were specific for CMV antigens.

The receptor was isolated from a male donor in good health and CMV-seronegative. The chain employs TRBV13 and TRBJ2-7, with TRBD2 matching over 12 bases. Source material: PBMCs. CDR3 sequence: CASSLELAGGPSYEQYF. The CDR3 bases are TGTGCCAGCAGCTTAGAACTAGCGGGAGGCCCCTCCTACGAGCAGTACTTC.